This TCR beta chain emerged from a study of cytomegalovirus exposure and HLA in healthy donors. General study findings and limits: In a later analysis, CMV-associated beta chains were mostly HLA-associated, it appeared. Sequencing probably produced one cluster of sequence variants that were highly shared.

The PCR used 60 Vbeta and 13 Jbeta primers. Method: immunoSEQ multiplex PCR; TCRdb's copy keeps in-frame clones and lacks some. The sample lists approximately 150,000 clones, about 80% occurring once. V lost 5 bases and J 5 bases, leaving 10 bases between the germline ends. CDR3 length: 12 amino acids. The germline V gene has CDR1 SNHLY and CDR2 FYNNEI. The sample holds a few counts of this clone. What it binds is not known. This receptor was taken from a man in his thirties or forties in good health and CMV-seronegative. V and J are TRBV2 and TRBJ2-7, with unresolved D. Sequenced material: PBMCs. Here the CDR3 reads CASSWSVDEQYF. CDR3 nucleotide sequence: TGTGCCAGCAGTTGGAGCGTTGACGAGCAGTACTTC.